The entry below describes one T cell receptor (beta chain). Antigen unknown. Germline is not matched at one junction end, which may reflect a read error. Described treatment: approximately 10-day PBMC culture with coronavirus spike peptide pools or control peptides (ViraFEST assay). ViraFEST stimulated the growth of antigen-specific T cells using peptide pools and subsequently profiled their TCRs by sequencing. Upon completion of more than 9 days of culture, CD4+ T cells were isolated via negative selection. The data were obtained in a study of vaccination and CD4 T cells after COVID-19. As for the study in general: Overlapping spike peptides of SARS-CoV-2, HCoV-NL63, HCoV-OC43 and HCoV-229E were used, and cells were stimulated with them.

Scientists ran DNA taken from cultured CD4+ T cells through the Oncomine TCR Beta short-read assay for sequencing. TCRdb re-analysed the PCR reads in MiXCR, keeping a single row per CDR3 protein. The table records roughly 22,000 distinct CDR3 sequences, about 31% of them present only once. The CDR3 covers 15 residues. Germline V lookup: CDR1 SGHVT, CDR2 SQSDAQ. The receptor was derived from a human donor with COVID-19. Material: cultured CD4+ T cells from blood. The rearrangement joins TRBV7-4 to TRBJ1-2; unclear D gene. CDR3 sequence: CASSVATVANYGYTF. The CDR3 nucleotides read TGTGCCAGCAGCGTAGCTACTGTAGCTAACTATGGCTACACCTTC.